This T cell receptor beta chain was observed in a study of T cells in Graves' hyperthyroidism and ophthalmopathy. Study outcomes and limitations: Stable hyperthyroidism was told apart from ophthalmopathy by a model built on 13 V-J features.

Points on this clonotype: Its specificity is not known.

The CDR3 regions of TCR beta were amplified from RNA transcripts. TCR CDR3 underwent first-round RT-PCR with the HTBI primer set. TCRdb itself ran the multiplex PCR reads through MiXCR, one entry per CDR3 protein. The sample has hundreds of thousands of distinct CDR3 sequences; approximately 20% are singletons. Trimming took 5 bases from V and 5 from J; bases not matched to a gene: 14. The germline V gene has CDR1 SGHVS and CDR2 FQNEAQ. This CDR3 is 16 amino acids long. Exclusion of a patient resulted from uncontrolled infection, other autoimmune disease, pregnancy or lactation. On the basis of clinical symptoms, serum thyroxine and TRAb, thyroid ultrasound and orbital computed tomography, diagnoses were made. Extraction of PBMCs used roughly 9.6 ml of fresh peripheral blood.

The source is a man aged 25-45 years with Graves' ophthalmopathy. Sequencing was performed on blood. V gene TRBV7-8 combines with J gene TRBJ2-5; 7 nucleotides align to TRBD1. CDR3 coding DNA: TGTGCCAGCAGCCCACAGGGGTGGTTGGTCGCTGAGACCCAGTACTTC. Translating gives CASSPQGWLVAETQYF.